This record looks at one T cell receptor beta chain sequence and its context. Its antigen is not known. This record comes from a study of identical twins. Overall study results and limits: Insertion counts were lower in abundant cord blood beta clonotypes, a trend that memory repertoires did not show.

Healthy Caucasian donors formed the entire cohort. Germline assignment: CDR1 SEHNR and CDR2 FQNEAQ (reference sequence). This CDR3 is built from 14 residues. V was shortened by 2 bases and J by 8 bases, with 13 bases between the two germline ends. A template switching step contributed a universal primer site, while unique molecular identifiers were present in the cDNA. One entry per CDR3 protein, called by TCRdb with MiXCR from the 5' RACE reads. Altogether some 900,000 distinct CDR3 sequences are present, 12% being singletons, with the ten largest covering around 1.6%. This same sample was also taken into another study, of yellow fever vaccine responses in identical twins. That source adds: Twins showed a vaccine T cell response that reportedly seemed partly convergent, partly personalized.

This chain connects TRBV7-9 to TRBJ2-1; D not certain. The sequenced material came from PBMCs. The sequence derives from a young woman in good health. The CDR3 reads CASSLTNVVDEQFF. The DNA of the CDR3 is TGTGCCAGCAGCTTAACGAACGTCGTCGATGAGCAGTTCTTC.